A selection of T cell receptor beta chains follows, all from one sample in a study of beta chain features in type 1 diabetes. The protocol was immunoSEQ multiplex PCR, while the TCRdb copy is restricted to in-frame clones and leaves out a portion. There are about 160,000 clones in the sample; 7.8% occur only once, and about 1% lies in the top ten. The sequenced sample was central memory CD4+ T cells from blood. Receptors originate from a woman between 35 and 50 years old with type 1 diabetes. CDR3s include the opening cysteine and the closing phenylalanine or tryptophan. D genes are given only for firm matches. Clone size is given for some rows only: seen once, a few or many times, or a class if the clone is expanded.

d_call,clone_size,v_call,j_call,cdr3_length,cdr3_nt,cdr3_aa
-,-,TRBV28,TRBJ2-4,16,TGTGCCAGCAGTCCCCTTGGGGGGAATGCCAAAAACATTCAGTACTTC,CASSPLGGNAKNIQYF
-,few,TRBV28,TRBJ2-5,14,TGTGCCAGCAGTCGGGGGACAGTACAAGAGACCCAGTACTTC,CASSRGTVQETQYF
-,-,TRBV5-6,TRBJ2-7,15,TGTGCCAGCAGCCCCGCGGGACGGAGGATCTGCGAGCAGTACTTC,CASSPAGRRICEQYF
-,-,TRBV7-2,TRBJ2-3,14,TGTGCCAGCAGCTCCCCGACAGACACAGATACGCAGTATTTT,CASSSPTDTDTQYF
TRBD2,few,TRBV11-2,TRBJ2-5,16,TGTGCCAGCAGCTCATCTAGCGGGGGGGTGCGGGAGACCCAGTACTTC,CASSSSSGGVRETQYF
-,-,TRBV5-1,TRBJ1-1,13,TGCGCCAGCAGGGGGGAGGGCGCCACTGAAGCTTTCTTT,CASRGEGATEAFF
TRBD2,few,TRBV6-5,TRBJ2-3,14,TGTGCCAGCAGCAGCGGGGCCAGGGCAGATACGCAGTATTTT,CASSSGARADTQYF
TRBD1,few,TRBV5-1,TRBJ1-1,15,TGCGCCAGCAGCTCCGAGGGGGCCATGAACACTGAAGCTTTCTTT,CASSSEGAMNTEAFF
-,few,TRBV7-9,TRBJ2-1,16,TGTGCCAGCAGCTTCCGTGCGGGGAGCGCCCCCCCTGAGCAGTTCTTC,CASSFRAGSAPPEQFF
-,few,TRBV4-3,TRBJ2-7,18,TGCGCCAGCAGCCAAGTACTTGCTCCCGGTAGCGGCTCCTACGAGCAGTACTTC,CASSQVLAPGSGSYEQYF
-,once,TRBV28,TRBJ1-5,13,TGTGCCAGCATTAACAGTATACGGCAGCCCCAGCATTTT,CASINSIRQPQHF
-,-,TRBV28,TRBJ2-1,16,TGTGCCAGCAGTTTAGGTAGCCCGAGCTCCTACAATGAGCAGTTCTTC,CASSLGSPSSYNEQFF
-,-,TRBV28,TRBJ1-4,13,TGTGCCAGCAGCACAGGGTATAATGAAAAACTGTTTTTT,CASSTGYNEKLFF
-,few,TRBV6-5,TRBJ2-7,14,TGTGCCAGCAGCGGGGGGACAGGATCCTACGAGCAGTACTTC,CASSGGTGSYEQYF
-,few,TRBV10-3,TRBJ1-4,16,TGTGCCATCAGTAAAAACAACGACAGAACAAATGAAAAACTGTTTTTT,CAISKNNDRTNEKLFF
TRBD1,-,TRBV5-1,TRBJ1-5,14,TGCGCCAGCAGACCCGGGACAGCTAATCAGCCCCAGCATTTT,CASRPGTANQPQHF
-,few,TRBV29-1,TRBJ1-1,13,TGCAGCGTCCAGACACCTATGAACACTGAAGCTTTCTTT,CSVQTPMNTEAFF
-,few,TRBV7-2,TRBJ2-7,11,TGTGCCAGCACCGGGGGAGGCGAGCAGTACTTC,CASTGGGEQYF
-,few,TRBV2,TRBJ1-5,13,TGTGCCAGCAGTGAACAGGGGTATCAGCCCCAGCATTTT,CASSEQGYQPQHF
TRBD1,-,TRBV5-4,TRBJ1-1,15,TGTGCCAGCAGCTATGGGACAGGGGGGGACACTGAAGCTTTCTTT,CASSYGTGGDTEAFF
TRBD1,-,TRBV5-1,TRBJ2-3,14,TGCGCCAGCACCGACTCAGGGGGCTTAGGTACGCAGTATTTT,CASTDSGGLGTQYF
-,-,TRBV19,TRBJ2-7,16,TGTGCCAGTAGCCAATCCACAGGGTTCAGCTCCTACGAGCAGTACTTC,CASSQSTGFSSYEQYF
TRBD1,many,TRBV9,TRBJ1-1,14,TGTGCCAGCAGCGTAGCTGGACAGGCCGCTGAAGCTTTCTTT,CASSVAGQAAEAFF
-,few,TRBV5-4,TRBJ2-3,18,TGTGCCAGCAGCTTGGCCAATCGGGGGGCCCCTAGCACAGATACGCAGTATTTT,CASSLANRGAPSTDTQYF
TRBD1,-,TRBV6-6,TRBJ1-2,15,TGTGCCAGCAGTTCGAACCCGGGACAGGGGCCCGGCTACACCTTC,CASSSNPGQGPGYTF
-,-,TRBV28,TRBJ2-6,15,TGTGCCAGCAGTTCGCAGGGTGCTGGGGCCAACGTCCTGACTTTC,CASSSQGAGANVLTF
-,-,TRBV5-1,TRBJ1-1,14,TGCGCCAGCAGGCCGCAGAACATGAACACTGAAGCTTTCTTT,CASRPQNMNTEAFF
-,few,TRBV6-5,TRBJ2-1,13,TGTGCCAGCAGTTACTCGGAGTATAATGAGCAGTTCTTC,CASSYSEYNEQFF
-,-,TRBV29-1,TRBJ1-4,20,TGCAGCGTTGAAGATCGGGCCGGGACACGCCGAGCCGGGACTAATGAAAAACTGTTTTTT,CSVEDRAGTRRAGTNEKLFF
-,few,TRBV6-5,TRBJ2-5,13,TGTGCCAGCAGGCTACAGGGACGGGAGACCCAGTACTTC,CASRLQGRETQYF
-,few,TRBV19,TRBJ2-1,16,TGTGCCAGTAGATCGGACAGTTCTAGCTCCTACAATGAGCAGTTCTTC,CASRSDSSSSYNEQFF
TRBD1,many,TRBV7-2,TRBJ1-2,14,TGTGCCAGCAGCTTTAGCGCAAGGGGGCAAGGCTACACCTTC,CASSFSARGQGYTF
TRBD1,few,TRBV29-1,TRBJ1-5,13,TGCAGCGCTGAGGGGGCGCAGGGTCAGCCCCAGCATTTT,CSAEGAQGQPQHF
-,-,TRBV4-2,TRBJ2-7,13,TGTGCCAGCAGCCAAGCACGCGAGGGCGAGCAGTACTTC,CASSQAREGEQYF
-,-,TRBV19,TRBJ1-2,15,TGTGCCAGTAGTATAGAAGTGCGGACAATCTATGGCTACACCTTC,CASSIEVRTIYGYTF
-,few,TRBV30,TRBJ2-1,17,TGTGCCTGGATATCAGGCCGCGAACGGTTACCCTACAATGAGCAGTTCTTC,CAWISGRERLPYNEQFF
-,-,TRBV4-2,TRBJ1-2,17,TGTGCCAGCAGCCAAGATTCGACGGCGGTCCATAACTATGGCTACACCTTC,CASSQDSTAVHNYGYTF
TRBD1,-,TRBV9,TRBJ2-3,15,TGTGCCAGCAGCGTATCCGGGACAGGGGCAGATACGCAGTATTTT,CASSVSGTGADTQYF
-,-,TRBV5-1,TRBJ2-5,15,TGCGCCAGCAGCTTGTTTACCCCCTTCGGGGAGACCCAGTACTTC,CASSLFTPFGETQYF
-,few,TRBV2,TRBJ2-5,15,TGTGCCAGCAGTTACCAAAGCGGGCCCCAAGAGACCCAGTACTTC,CASSYQSGPQETQYF
TRBD1,-,TRBV11-2,TRBJ1-5,14,TGTGCCAGCAGCTGGGACAGGGGAGGTCAGCCCCAGCATTTT,CASSWDRGGQPQHF
-,-,TRBV28,TRBJ2-7,11,TGTGCCAGCAGTGACAGGTACGAGCAGTACTTC,CASSDRYEQYF
-,-,TRBV7-6,TRBJ2-7,13,TGTGCCGGCAGCTCTCGGGGAGCCTACGAGCAGTACTTC,CAGSSRGAYEQYF
-,few,TRBV2,TRBJ1-1,11,TGTGCCAGCACGAGAGGGACTGAAGCTTTCTTT,CASTRGTEAFF
TRBD1,-,TRBV10-3,TRBJ1-1,15,TGTGCCATTTCCCGACAGGGGGGAGTAGACACTGAAGCTTTCTTT,CAISRQGGVDTEAFF
TRBD1,-,TRBV6-5,TRBJ1-2,16,TGTGCCAGCAGTTTCCCCCAGGGGGCAAGGGGCTATGGCTACACCTTC,CASSFPQGARGYGYTF
-,-,TRBV5-1,TRBJ1-5,14,TGCGCCAGCAGCCCCGGGTTGAGGGATCAGCCCCAGCATTTT,CASSPGLRDQPQHF
-,-,TRBV7-8,TRBJ2-7,14,TGTGCCAGCAGCCGGGACTCGTACTCCTACGAGCAGTACTTC,CASSRDSYSYEQYF
-,few,TRBV7-6,TRBJ2-7,14,TGTGCCAGCAGCCCCCGGGGTCTTTCCTACGAGCAGTACTTC,CASSPRGLSYEQYF
-,-,TRBV20-1,TRBJ1-1,11,TGCAGTGCTAGTGAGGACAGCGAAGCTTTCTTT,CSASEDSEAFF
TRBD1,-,TRBV7-9,TRBJ1-4,15,TGTGCCAGCAGCTCGGACAGGGGAGGGTGGGAAAAACTGTTTTTT,CASSSDRGGWEKLFF
TRBD1,few,TRBV20-1,TRBJ2-5,11,TGCAGCCTGGACAGGGCGGAGACCCAGTACTTC,CSLDRAETQYF
-,few,TRBV10-3,TRBJ2-7,13,TGTGCCATCAGTGAGTCTTTTGCGGGTGCCAGAGACTTC,CAISESFAGARDF
-,many,TRBV6-5,TRBJ2-7,11,TGTGCCAGCAGTTCCGGGGATGGGCAGTACTTC,CASSSGDGQYF
-,-,TRBV4-1,TRBJ1-2,15,TGCGCCAGCAGCCAAGATCGACGGGACTACTATGGCTACACCTTC,CASSQDRRDYYGYTF
-,-,TRBV6-5,TRBJ1-4,12,TGTGCCAGCAGTACAGGGAATGAAAAACTGTTTTTT,CASSTGNEKLFF
TRBD1,-,TRBV7-9,TRBJ2-1,12,TGTGCCAGCAGCAACAGGGGGAATGAGCAGTTCTTC,CASSNRGNEQFF
-,-,TRBV7-9,TRBJ2-7,15,TGTGCCAGCAGCCCCACGGCCAGGATCCCCTACGAGCAGTACTTC,CASSPTARIPYEQYF
TRBD1,-,TRBV2,TRBJ2-2,15,TGTGCCAGCACCCAGGGACAGGGGAACACCGGGGAGCTGTTTTTT,CASTQGQGNTGELFF
TRBD1,once,TRBV25-1,TRBJ2-4,15,TGTGCCAGCAGTCGCTATACAGGGGGTGAAAACATTCAGTACTTC,CASSRYTGGENIQYF